A single sample is the source of the 30 T cell receptor beta chains below, sequenced in a study of patients and donors after allogeneic stem cell transplantation. A single record per CDR3 protein comes from TCRdb applying MiXCR to the RT-PCR reads. The sample carries approximately 20,000 distinct CDR3 sequences, 4.5% to 6% recorded once. The sequenced material came from blood, either unsorted or a sorted T cell fraction (not recorded which). These receptors all come from a human donor who was either an allogeneic HSCT recipient or a stem cell or donor lymphocyte infusion donor (not recorded which). It is not recorded whose cells these are; they may come from a transplant donor.

This clonotype has ten or more counts. The chain links TRBV9 to TRBJ2-2; D is perhaps TRBD1 or TRBD2 (5 bases each). Germline V gene sequence: CDR1 SGDLS, CDR2 YYNGEE. V lost 4 bases and J lost 5, with 15 bases in between. The CDR3 length is 15 residues. The CDR3 is CASSSGTWGTGELFF. DNA for the CDR3: TGTGCCAGCAGCTCCGGGACCTGGGGGACCGGGGAGCTGTTTTTT.

The rearrangement uses TRBV7-9 and TRBJ1-3; tentatively, D is TRBD1 (6 bases). Looked up from germline, CDR1 is SEHNR and CDR2 is FQNEAQ (reference sequence). V gave up 5 bases and J gave up 10 bases, with 15 bases separating them. The CDR3 runs 13 residues. This CDR3 is CASSRRQETTIYF. In DNA form, the CDR3 reads TGTGCCAGCAGCAGAAGACAGGAAACAACCATATATTTT.

This clonotype was found many times. The chain uses TRBV5-1 and TRBJ2-3; TRBD2 is a possible D gene (6 bases). The CDR3 length is 15 residues. V was trimmed by 4 bases and J by 2 bases, leaving 14 bases between them. Germline CDR1 and CDR2: SGHRS and YFSETQ. CDR3 sequence: CASSPGTGDTDTQYF. For the CDR3, the DNA is TGCGCCAGCAGCCCCGGGACTGGGGACACAGATACGCAGTATTTT.

The V and J genes are TRBV15 and TRBJ2-7; D assignment may be TRBD1 or TRBD2 (5 bases each). V shed 3 bases and J shed 0 bases, with 12 bases lying between them. The CDR3 loop spans 15 amino acids. The V gene's germline CDR1 is LNHNV and CDR2 YYDKDF (reference sequence). The DNA of the CDR3 is TGTGCCACCAGCAGGGGACGCCTGAGCTCCTACGAGCAGTACTTC. Its protein is CATSRGRLSSYEQYF. The full variable domain, with the rest looked up from reference TRBV15 and TRBJ2-7, is DAMVIQNPRYQVTQFGKPVTLSCSQTLNHNVMYWYQQKSSQAPKLLFHYYDKDFNNEADTPDNFQSRRPNTSFCFLDIRSPGLGDTAMYLCATSRGRLSSYEQYFGPGTRLTVT.

This clonotype has at least ten counts. The chain links TRBV6-1 to TRBJ2-5, with 9 positions matching TRBD2. The CDR3 loop spans 14 amino acids. V lost 6 bases to trimming and J lost 1 base; unmatched junction nucleotides: 3. Germline-derived CDR1 and CDR2 are MNHNS and SASEGT. Written as DNA, the CDR3 is TGTGCCAGCAGCCGGACTAGCGCCCAAGAGACCCAGTACTTC. Translation gives CASSRTSAQETQYF.

This clonotype has ten or more counts. This chain links TRBV5-6 with TRBJ1-1; D gene uncertain. Germline assignment: CDR1 SGHDT and CDR2 YYEEEE. The CDR3 contains 14 residues. Trimming took off 3 bases at V and 2 bases at J, with 11 bases between the two ends. The CDR3 sequence is CASSWIGGNTEAFF. The CDR3 nucleotides are TGTGCCAGCAGCTGGATAGGCGGAAACACTGAAGCTTTCTTT. Using reference TRBV5-6 and TRBJ1-1 for the parts outside the CDR3, the full variable domain is DAGVTQSPTHLIKTRGQQVTLRCSPKSGHDTVSWYQQALGQGPQFIFQYYEEEERQRGNFPDRFSGHQFPNYSSELNVNALLLGDSALYLCASSWIGGNTEAFFGQGTRLTVV.

The sample holds a few counts of this clonotype. At one end, the junction sequence differs from germline, possibly due to a read error. The V gene is TRBV15, the J gene TRBJ2-3; TRBD2 might be the D (6 bases). CDR1 is LNHNV and CDR2 is YYDKDF in the germline V gene (reference sequence). CDR3 size: 17 residues. This chain's CDR3 is CATSREASVMAVDTQYF. As DNA, the CDR3 is TGTGCCACCAGCCGAGAGGCTAGCGTAATGGCGGTAGATACGCAGTATTTT.

This clonotype was seen ten or more times. This chain links TRBV9 with TRBJ1-5; weak D call: TRBD1 (5 bases). This CDR3 comprises 14 residues. Germline V gene data show CDR1 as SGDLS and CDR2 as YYNGEE. V lost 0 bases, J lost 6 bases, and 10 bases lay in between. DNA of the CDR3: TGTGCCAGCAGCGTAGAGACAGCGGGTCAGCCCCAGCATTTT. As protein: CASSVETAGQPQHF.

The V gene is TRBV7-9, the J gene TRBJ1-6; 7 bases line up with TRBD1. Germline lookup yields CDR1 SEHNR and CDR2 FQNEAQ (reference sequence). This CDR3 contains 14 residues. The trim removed 5 bases at V and 4 bases at J, leaving 2 bases unmatched. The CDR3 reads CASSQGQYNSPLHF. For the CDR3, the DNA is TGTGCCAGCAGCCAGGGACAGTATAATTCACCCCTCCACTTT.

This clonotype was seen a single time. The V call is TRBV15, the J call TRBJ2-7; D is uncertain. The CDR3 covers 14 residues. The V and J ends lost 3 bases and 0 bases respectively, with 9 bases between them. Germline lookup yields CDR1 LNHNV and CDR2 YYDKDF (reference sequence). This CDR3 reads CATSRRRTSYEQYF. The CDR3, as DNA: TGTGCCACCAGCAGGCGGCGTACCTCCTACGAGCAGTACTTC.

This clonotype was detected only a few times. The chain combines TRBV5-1 with TRBJ1-1, with 11 bases lining up with TRBD1. The V segment lost 2 bases and the J segment 7 bases; nucleotides outside the gene matches: 1. Looked up from germline, CDR1 is SGHRS and CDR2 is YFSETQ. This CDR3 contains 13 residues. The CDR3 nucleotides are TGCGCCAGCAGCTTAGGGACAGGGGGTGAAGCTTTCTTT. It is translated as CASSLGTGGEAFF.

In its sample, this clonotype ranks as medium-sized (0.01 to 0.1%). The rearrangement uses TRBV5-4 and TRBJ2-5; TRBD2 aligns across 9 bases. The CDR3 extends over 15 amino acids. The germline CDR1 and CDR2 sequences are SGHNT and YYREEE (reference sequence). The J segment lost 2 bases and the V segment lost 0 bases, leaving 2 bases of the junction unmatched. The CDR3 coding sequence is TGTGCCAGCAGCTTGGTCCTAGCGGGACAAGAGACCCAGTACTTC. Amino acids: CASSLVLAGQETQYF.

At least ten counts were recorded for this clonotype. The genes are TRBV5-1 and TRBJ2-7; D gene uncertain. The CDR3 is made up of 14 amino acids. Trimming shortened V by 0 bases and J by 3 bases, and 10 bases separated the two germline ends. CDR1 and CDR2 (germline): SGHRS, YFSETQ. CDR3 DNA: TGCGCCAGCAGCTTGGAGGGCTTAGACTACGAGCAGTACTTC. Its translation is CASSLEGLDYEQYF.

The chain has TRBV21-1 and TRBJ2-2; the table names TRBD1, a call not compared with the DNA. TRBV21-1 is recorded as a pseudogene. The CDR3 extends over 16 amino acids. In nucleotides, the CDR3 is TGTGCCAGCAGCCCACCCCGGGACAGGGGTACCGGGGAGCTGTTTTTT. Amino acids: CASSPPRDRGTGELFF.

This clonotype appeared many times. The chain couples TRBV5-5 to TRBJ2-1; no firm D call. Germline V gives CDR1 SGHKS, CDR2 YYEKEE (reference sequence). Trimming pared 7 bases from V and 0 bases from J, leaving 11 bases between. This CDR3 has 14 amino acids. The CDR3 protein is CASRTPSSYNEQFF. The CDR3 DNA sequence: TGTGCCAGCCGGACCCCGAGCTCCTACAATGAGCAGTTCTTC.

In this sample, this clonotype turned up many times. The chain couples TRBV7-9 to TRBJ2-1; D is uncertain. V gave up 1 base and J gave up 9 bases, with 7 bases separating them. Germline values: CDR1 SEHNR, CDR2 FQNEAQ (reference sequence). The CDR3 consists of 12 residues. This CDR3 is CASSLDGFEQFF. The CDR3 DNA is TGTGCCAGCAGCTTAGATGGGTTTGAGCAGTTCTTC.

This clonotype was detected many times. The rearrangement links TRBV6-5 to TRBJ1-1, with 9 bases that match TRBD1. CDR1 and CDR2 from the germline V gene are MNHEY and SVGAGI. This CDR3 is built from 16 residues. V dropped 4 bases and J dropped 5; count of bases not matched to a gene: 11. The CDR3 region has the DNA TGTGCCAGCAGTTCTAATCCCGGGACAGGGAGGACTGAAGCTTTCTTT. It is translated as CASSSNPGTGRTEAFF.

In this sample, this clonotype is medium-sized. The chain combines TRBV4-2 with TRBJ2-7; D is possibly TRBD1 or TRBD2 (5 bases each). V lost 1 base to trimming and J lost 4 bases, with 17 bases between them. The CDR3 sequence is 16 residues long. The germline CDR1 and CDR2 sequences are LGHNA and YNFKEQ. The CDR3 sequence is CASSQGGSEGMYEQYF. In DNA, the CDR3 is TGTGCCAGCAGCCAAGGGGGGAGCGAGGGAATGTACGAGCAGTACTTC.

By share of the sample, this clonotype is medium-sized. The chain has TRBV9 and TRBJ1-5; D unresolved. CDR3 length: 13 amino acids. V was clipped by 2 bases and J by 2 bases, with 5 bases between them. From germline, CDR1 is SGDLS and CDR2 YYNGEE. The CDR3, as DNA: TGTGCCAGCAGCGTGATGGGCAATCAGCCCCAGCATTTT. It is translated as CASSVMGNQPQHF.

This clonotype was counted ten times or more. The rearrangement uses TRBV19 and TRBJ2-7; TRBD1 matches at 8 bases. After removal of 6 bases from V and 2 bases from J, the junction contained 12 bases not matched to a gene. This CDR3 contains 16 residues. CDR1 is LNHDA, CDR2 SQIVND, per germline (reference sequence). The CDR3 coding sequence is TGTGCCAGTAGCGGGACAGGCGCCTCCATCCCCTACGAGCAGTACTTC. It specifies CASSGTGASIPYEQYF.

This clonotype was picked up many times. The gene calls are TRBV3-1 and TRBJ2-1; D gene ambiguous. Trimming took off 1 base at V and 5 bases at J, with 9 bases between the two ends. The CDR3 is 14 residues long. The germline V gene encodes CDR1 LGHDT and CDR2 YNNKEL (reference sequence). The chain's CDR3 is CASSQVRIDNEQFF. For the CDR3, the DNA is TGTGCCAGCAGCCAAGTACGCATAGACAATGAGCAGTTCTTC.

The sample holds many counts of this clonotype. V is TRBV4-1 and J is TRBJ2-1; 11 positions match TRBD2. This CDR3 is built from 17 residues. V dropped 1 base and J dropped 4; count of bases not matched to a gene: 6. The germline gives CDR1 MGHRA, CDR2 YSYEKL. For the CDR3, the DNA is TGCGCCAGCAGCCAAGGGCTGTCTAGCGGGAGGTACAATGAGCAGTTCTTC. Translated, it gives CASSQGLSSGRYNEQFF.

This clonotype was picked up a small number of times. The CDR3 protein is CSVKTEAFF. The CDR3 DNA sequence: TGCAGCGTTAAGACCGAAGCTTTCTTT. The chain recombines TRBV29-1 with TRBJ1-1; D uncertain. CDR3 size: 9 residues. V lost 5 bases, J lost 8 bases, and 6 bases lay in between. The germline V gene has CDR1 SQVTM and CDR2 ANQGSEA.

V is TRBV2 and J is TRBJ1-4; D remains unclear. Trimming took off 4 bases at V and 8 bases at J, with 11 bases between the two ends. This CDR3 region has 13 residues. CDR1 SNHLY and CDR2 FYNNEI come from the germline V gene. The DNA of the CDR3 is TGTGCCAGCAGTGCGCAACGTGGGGAAAAACTGTTTTTT. Amino acid sequence: CASSAQRGEKLFF.

The genes are TRBV7-9 and TRBJ2-1; D ambiguous. This CDR3 has 13 amino acids. In germline, CDR1 is SEHNR, CDR2 FQNEAQ (reference sequence). V was cut by 4 bases and J by 0 bases, with 4 bases left in between. CDR3 DNA: TGTGCCAGCAGCTCAAGCTCCTACAATGAGCAGTTCTTC. It translates to CASSSSSYNEQFF.

The CDR3 nucleotides are TGTGCCAGCAGCGGACTCGTTGGGGCCAACGTCCTGACTTTC. Its protein product is CASSGLVGANVLTF. This rearrangement joins TRBV7-9 to TRBJ2-6; tentative D call: TRBD2 (5 bases). The V end lost 5 bases, the J end lost 3 bases, and 8 bases lay between the germline ends. The germline CDR1 and CDR2 sequences are SEHNR and FQNEAQ (reference sequence). The CDR3 is 14 residues long.

This clonotype occurred many times. The rearrangement uses TRBV10-1 and TRBJ1-1, with no clear D. CDR3 size: 13 residues. The germline V gene encodes CDR1 WNHNN and CDR2 SYGVQD (reference sequence). V was shortened by 2 bases and J by 5 bases, with 9 bases between the two germline ends. CDR3 amino acids: CASSERVGTEAFF. The DNA of the CDR3 is TGCGCCAGCAGTGAGAGGGTTGGGACTGAAGCTTTCTTT.

This clonotype was observed at least ten times. The chain carries TRBV27 and TRBJ2-7, with a tentative D call TRBD2 (5 bases). In germline, CDR1 is MNHEY, CDR2 SMNVEV (reference sequence). The CDR3 contains 14 residues. Trimming took off 6 bases at V and 4 bases at J, with 16 bases between the two ends. The CDR3 nucleotides are TGTGCCAGCAGGCGGGCGGGTGGGAGATACGAGCAGTACTTC. This codes for CASRRAGGRYEQYF.

This clonotype was recorded many times. The V call is TRBV5-4, the J call TRBJ2-7; TRBD2 is a possible D gene (5 bases). Germline lookup yields CDR1 SGHNT and CDR2 YYREEE (reference sequence). V gave up 4 bases and J gave up 0 bases, with 14 bases separating them. There are 15 residues in the CDR3. In nucleotides, the CDR3 is TGTGCCAGCAGCAGCGCGACTACCCCCTCCTACGAGCAGTACTTC. It translates to CASSSATTPSYEQYF.

This clonotype was observed many times. This chain joins TRBV7-6 and TRBJ2-5; 8 bases map to TRBD2. Germline lookup yields CDR1 SGHVS and CDR2 FNYEAQ. V shed 0 bases, J shed 5 bases, and the junction held 5 bases outside the gene matches. The CDR3 length is 15 residues. The CDR3 DNA sequence: TGTGCCAGCAGCTTAGCTGCTAGCGGGTGGGAGACCCAGTACTTC. Its protein is CASSLAASGWETQYF.